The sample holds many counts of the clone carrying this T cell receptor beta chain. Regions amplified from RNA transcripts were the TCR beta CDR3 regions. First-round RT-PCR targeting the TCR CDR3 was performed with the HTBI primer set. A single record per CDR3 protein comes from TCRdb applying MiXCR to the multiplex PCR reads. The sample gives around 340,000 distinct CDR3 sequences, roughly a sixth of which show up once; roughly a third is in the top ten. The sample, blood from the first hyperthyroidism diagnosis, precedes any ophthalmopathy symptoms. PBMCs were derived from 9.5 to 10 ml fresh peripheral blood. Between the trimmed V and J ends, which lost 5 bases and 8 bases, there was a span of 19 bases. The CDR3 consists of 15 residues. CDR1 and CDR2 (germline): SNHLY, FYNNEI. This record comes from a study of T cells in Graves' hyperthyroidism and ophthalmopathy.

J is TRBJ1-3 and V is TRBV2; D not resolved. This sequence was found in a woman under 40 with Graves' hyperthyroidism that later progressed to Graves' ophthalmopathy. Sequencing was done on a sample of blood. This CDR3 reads CASSLERFNTDTIYF. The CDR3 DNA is TGTGCCAGCAGTCTAGAGAGGTTTAATACGGACACCATATATTTT.